Listed below are T cell receptor beta chains from one sample, sequenced in a study of blood T cell repertoires in COVID-19. Sequencing was performed with immunoSEQ multiplex PCR; in TCRdb, only in-frame clones are kept and a portion is missing. Of a few hundred thousand clones in the sample, less than 90% are singletons; the top ten hold under 2.5%. Sequencing used peripheral blood. The receptor set was obtained from a man aged 25 to 40 with active or convalescent COVID-19. The CDR3 runs from the conserved cysteine through the conserved F or W. Fields, in order: J gene, clone size, D gene, V gene, CDR3 DNA, CDR3 protein. A D gene is named only where the DNA matches it firmly. Clone size is stated in some rows and not others, as once, few, many or a class when expanded.

>TRBJ2-7|once|NA|TRBV7-8
TGTGCCAGCAGCGCAATACAGGGCGTCGAGCAGTACTTC
CASSAIQGVEQYF
>TRBJ2-7|NA|NA|TRBV4-1
TGCGCCAGCAGCCAAGTCTCCACAGGGGGGGTGGGAGAGCAGTACTTC
CASSQVSTGGVGEQYF
>TRBJ1-2|NA|NA|TRBV7-9
TGTGCCAGCAGCTATGGGGACTGGGGTGGCTACACCTTC
CASSYGDWGGYTF
>TRBJ1-1|NA|NA|TRBV21-1
TGTGCCAGCAGAGGGACAGGAGTCATGAACACTGAAGCTTTCTTT
CASRGTGVMNTEAFF
>TRBJ1-1|NA|NA|TRBV5-1
TGCGCCAGCAGCTTGAGGCCAGGGGCGAACACTGAAGCTTTCTTT
CASSLRPGANTEAFF
>TRBJ2-3|NA|TRBD2|TRBV7-2
TGTGCCAGCCTATCTGGACTAGCGGGGGGGATAGATACGCAGTATTTT
CASLSGLAGGIDTQYF
>TRBJ2-2|NA|NA|TRBV13
TGTGCCAGCAGCGAAAGAAATAGATTCGGGGAGCTGTTTTTT
CASSERNRFGELFF
>TRBJ1-5|NA|NA|TRBV3-1/TRBV3-2
TGTGCCAGCAGCCAAGCGAATCAGCCCCAGCATTTT
CASSQANQPQHF
>TRBJ2-6|once|NA|TRBV14
TGTGCCAGCAGCCAAGGTTGGCAGAACTCTGGGGCCAACGTCCTGACTTTC
CASSQGWQNSGANVLTF
>TRBJ2-2|NA|TRBD1|TRBV5-6
TGTGCCAGCAGCTTGGCGGGACAGAGCTACGCGAACACCGGGGAGCTGTTTTTT
CASSLAGQSYANTGELFF
>TRBJ2-1|NA|TRBD2|TRBV30
TGTGCCTGGAGTTCCGGACTAGCGGGGGGCACACAGTTCTTC
CAWSSGLAGGTQFF
>TRBJ2-7|few|TRBD2|TRBV30
TGTGCCTGGAGTGTGGGGGGGAGTGCCTACGAGCAGTACTTC
CAWSVGGSAYEQYF
>TRBJ1-5|NA|NA|TRBV9
TGTGCCAGCAGCGCCCGGGGGAGTGGCAATCAGCCCCAGCATTTT
CASSARGSGNQPQHF
>TRBJ1-3|NA|NA|TRBV6-5
TGTGCCAGCAGTTCGGAGTCTGGAAACACCATATATTTT
CASSSESGNTIYF
>TRBJ2-3|NA|TRBD2|TRBV9
TGTGCCAGCAGCGTATTAGCGGGGGGCCGAGTAGATACGCAGTATTTT
CASSVLAGGRVDTQYF